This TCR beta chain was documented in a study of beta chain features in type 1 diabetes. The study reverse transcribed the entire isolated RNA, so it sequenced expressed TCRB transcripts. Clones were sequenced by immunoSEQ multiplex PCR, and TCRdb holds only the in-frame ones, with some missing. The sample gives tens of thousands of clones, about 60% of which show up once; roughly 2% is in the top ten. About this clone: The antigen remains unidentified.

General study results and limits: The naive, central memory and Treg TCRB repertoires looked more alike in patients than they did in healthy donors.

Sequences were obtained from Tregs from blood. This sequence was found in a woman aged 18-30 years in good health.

The CDR3 reads CASNSGGAKNIQYF. The CDR3 nucleotides are TGTGCCAGCAATAGCGGGGGGGCCAAAAACATTCAGTACTTC. The chain recombines TRBV6-1 with TRBJ2-4; 10 positions agree with TRBD2. The length of the CDR3 is 14 residues. Germline V lookup: CDR1 MNHNS, CDR2 SASEGT. After removal of 7 bases from V and 1 base from J, the junction contained 1 base not matched to a gene.